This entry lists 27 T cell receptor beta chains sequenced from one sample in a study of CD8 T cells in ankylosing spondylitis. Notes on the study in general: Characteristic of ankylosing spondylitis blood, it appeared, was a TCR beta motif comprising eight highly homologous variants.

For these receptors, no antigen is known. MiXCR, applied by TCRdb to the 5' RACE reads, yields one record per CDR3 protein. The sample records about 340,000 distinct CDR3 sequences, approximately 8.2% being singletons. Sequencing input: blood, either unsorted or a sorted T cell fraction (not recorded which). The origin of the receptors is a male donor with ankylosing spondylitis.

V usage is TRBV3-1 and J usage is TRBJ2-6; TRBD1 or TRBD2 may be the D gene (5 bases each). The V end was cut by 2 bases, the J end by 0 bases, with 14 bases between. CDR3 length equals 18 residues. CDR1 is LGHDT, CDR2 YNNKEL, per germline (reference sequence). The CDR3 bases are TGTGCCAGCAGCCAACCGGGACGGACCTCCTCTGGGGCCAACGTCCTGACTTTC. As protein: CASSQPGRTSSGANVLTF.

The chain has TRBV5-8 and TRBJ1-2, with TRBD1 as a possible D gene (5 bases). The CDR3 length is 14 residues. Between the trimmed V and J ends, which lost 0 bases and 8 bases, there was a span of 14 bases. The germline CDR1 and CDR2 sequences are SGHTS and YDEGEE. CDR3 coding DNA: TGTGCCAGCAGCTTGGGCCCCCGACGGGGCGGCTACACCTTC. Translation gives CASSLGPRRGGYTF.

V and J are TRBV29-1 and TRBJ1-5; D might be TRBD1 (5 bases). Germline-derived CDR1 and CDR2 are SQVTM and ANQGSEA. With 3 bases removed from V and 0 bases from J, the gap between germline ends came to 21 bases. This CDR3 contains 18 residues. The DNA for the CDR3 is TGCAGCGTTGACAATGGGGGGATCACCGAAGATAGCAATCAGCCCCAGCATTTT. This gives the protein CSVDNGGITEDSNQPQHF.

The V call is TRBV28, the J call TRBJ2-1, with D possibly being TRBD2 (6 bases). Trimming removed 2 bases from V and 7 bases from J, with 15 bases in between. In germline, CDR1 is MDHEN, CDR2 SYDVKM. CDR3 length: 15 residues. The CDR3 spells CASSLIAARWNEQFF. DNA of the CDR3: TGTGCCAGCAGTTTAATAGCGGCCCGTTGGAATGAGCAGTTCTTC.

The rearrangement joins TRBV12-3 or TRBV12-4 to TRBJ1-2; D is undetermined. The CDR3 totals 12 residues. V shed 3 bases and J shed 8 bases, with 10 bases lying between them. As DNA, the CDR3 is TGTGCCAGCAGTTTCATACACGCAGGCTACACCTTC. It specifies CASSFIHAGYTF.

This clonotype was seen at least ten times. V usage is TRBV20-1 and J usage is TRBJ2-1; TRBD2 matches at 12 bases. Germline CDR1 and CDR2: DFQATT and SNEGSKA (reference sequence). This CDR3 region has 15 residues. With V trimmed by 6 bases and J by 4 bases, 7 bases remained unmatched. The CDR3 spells CSALLGLAGYNEQFF. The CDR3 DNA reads TGCAGTGCCTTACTCGGACTAGCGGGATACAATGAGCAGTTCTTC.

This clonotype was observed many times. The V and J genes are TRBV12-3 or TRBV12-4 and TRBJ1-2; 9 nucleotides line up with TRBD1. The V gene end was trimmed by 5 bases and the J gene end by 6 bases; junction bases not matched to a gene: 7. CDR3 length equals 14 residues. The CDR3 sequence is CASSQWTGENGYTF. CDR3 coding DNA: TGTGCCAGCAGTCAATGGACAGGGGAAAATGGCTACACCTTC.

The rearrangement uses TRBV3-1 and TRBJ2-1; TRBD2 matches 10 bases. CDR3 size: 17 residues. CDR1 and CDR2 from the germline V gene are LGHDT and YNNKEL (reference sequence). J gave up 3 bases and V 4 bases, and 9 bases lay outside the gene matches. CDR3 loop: CASSRGTSARSYNEQFF. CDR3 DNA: TGTGCCAGCAGCCGGGGGACTAGCGCGAGAAGCTACAATGAGCAGTTCTTC.

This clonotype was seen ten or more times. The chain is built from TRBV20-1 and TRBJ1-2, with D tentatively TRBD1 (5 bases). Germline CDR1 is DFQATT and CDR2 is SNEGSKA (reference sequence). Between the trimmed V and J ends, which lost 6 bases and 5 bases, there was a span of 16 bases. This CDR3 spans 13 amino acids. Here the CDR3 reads CSANAREGYGYTF. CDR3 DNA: TGCAGTGCCAATGCCAGGGAGGGGTATGGCTACACCTTC.

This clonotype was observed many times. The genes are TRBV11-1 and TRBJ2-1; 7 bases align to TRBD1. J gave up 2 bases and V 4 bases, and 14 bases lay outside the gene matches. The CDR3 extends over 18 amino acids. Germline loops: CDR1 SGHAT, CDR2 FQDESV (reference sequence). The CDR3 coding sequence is TGTGCCAGCAGCTCCCCCCAGGGGGACACCTACGCCTACAATGAGCAGTTCTTC. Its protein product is CASSSPQGDTYAYNEQFF.

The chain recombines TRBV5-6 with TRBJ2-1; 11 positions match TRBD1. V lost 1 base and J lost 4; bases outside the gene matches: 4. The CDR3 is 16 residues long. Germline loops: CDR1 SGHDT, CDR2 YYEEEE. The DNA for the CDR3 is TGTGCCAGCAGCTTGTCCGGGACAGGGGGGTACAATGAGCAGTTCTTC. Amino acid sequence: CASSLSGTGGYNEQFF.

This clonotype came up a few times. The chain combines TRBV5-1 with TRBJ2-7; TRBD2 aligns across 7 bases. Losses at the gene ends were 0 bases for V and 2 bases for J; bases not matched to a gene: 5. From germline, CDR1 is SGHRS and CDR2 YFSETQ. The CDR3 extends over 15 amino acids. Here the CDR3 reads CASSLEASGTYEQYF. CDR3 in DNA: TGCGCCAGCAGCTTGGAGGCTAGCGGCACCTACGAGCAGTACTTC.

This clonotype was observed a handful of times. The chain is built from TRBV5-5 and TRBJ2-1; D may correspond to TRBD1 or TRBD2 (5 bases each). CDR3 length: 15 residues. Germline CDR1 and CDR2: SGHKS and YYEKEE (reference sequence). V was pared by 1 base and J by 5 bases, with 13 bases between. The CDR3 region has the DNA TGTGCCAGCAGCTTGTGGGGGAGAAACGACAATGAGCAGTTCTTC. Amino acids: CASSLWGRNDNEQFF.

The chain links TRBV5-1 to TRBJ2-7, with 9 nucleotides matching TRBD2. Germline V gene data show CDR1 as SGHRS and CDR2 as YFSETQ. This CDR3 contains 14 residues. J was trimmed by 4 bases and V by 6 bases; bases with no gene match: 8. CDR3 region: CASTPGLAPYEQYF. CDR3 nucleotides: TGCGCCAGCACCCCGGGACTAGCCCCTTACGAGCAGTACTTC.

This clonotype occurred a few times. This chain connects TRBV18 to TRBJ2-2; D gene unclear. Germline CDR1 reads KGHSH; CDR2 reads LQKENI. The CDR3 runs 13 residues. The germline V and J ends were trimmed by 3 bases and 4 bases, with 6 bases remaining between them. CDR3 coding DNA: TGTGCCAGCTCACCTTTACTCACCGGGGAGCTGTTTTTT. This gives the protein CASSPLLTGELFF.

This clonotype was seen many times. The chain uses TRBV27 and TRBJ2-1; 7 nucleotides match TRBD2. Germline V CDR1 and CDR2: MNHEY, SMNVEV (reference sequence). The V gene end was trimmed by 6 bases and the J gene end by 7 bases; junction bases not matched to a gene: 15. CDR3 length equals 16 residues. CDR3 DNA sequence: TGTGCCAGCAGGGAGAGATCCGGGGGGACTCATAATGAGCAGTTCTTC. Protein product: CASRERSGGTHNEQFF.

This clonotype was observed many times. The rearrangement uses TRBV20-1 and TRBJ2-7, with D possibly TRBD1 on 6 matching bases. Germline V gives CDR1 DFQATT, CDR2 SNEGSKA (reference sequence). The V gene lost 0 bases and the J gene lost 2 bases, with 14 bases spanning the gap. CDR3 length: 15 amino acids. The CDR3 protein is CSAREVGQRPYEQYF. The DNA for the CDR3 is TGCAGTGCTAGAGAAGTAGGACAGAGGCCCTACGAGCAGTACTTC.

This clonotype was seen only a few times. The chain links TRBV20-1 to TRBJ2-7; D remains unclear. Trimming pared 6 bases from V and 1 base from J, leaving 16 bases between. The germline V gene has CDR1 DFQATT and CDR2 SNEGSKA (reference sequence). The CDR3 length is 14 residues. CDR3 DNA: TGCAGTGCAGCCGGGCGTCGGAATTCCTACGAGCAGTACTTC. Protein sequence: CSAAGRRNSYEQYF.

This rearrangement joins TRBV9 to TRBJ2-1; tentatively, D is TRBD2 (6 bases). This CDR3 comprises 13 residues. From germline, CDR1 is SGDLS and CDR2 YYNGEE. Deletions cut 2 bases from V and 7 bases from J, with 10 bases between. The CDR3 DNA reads TGTGCCAGCAGCGTCGGGACTCGTAATGAGCAGTTCTTC. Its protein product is CASSVGTRNEQFF.

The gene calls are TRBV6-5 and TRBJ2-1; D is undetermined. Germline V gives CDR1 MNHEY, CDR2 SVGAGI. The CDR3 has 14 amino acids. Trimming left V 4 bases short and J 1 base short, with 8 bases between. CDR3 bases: TGTGCCAGCAGTTCGACAATTTCCTACAATGAGCAGTTCTTC. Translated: CASSSTISYNEQFF.

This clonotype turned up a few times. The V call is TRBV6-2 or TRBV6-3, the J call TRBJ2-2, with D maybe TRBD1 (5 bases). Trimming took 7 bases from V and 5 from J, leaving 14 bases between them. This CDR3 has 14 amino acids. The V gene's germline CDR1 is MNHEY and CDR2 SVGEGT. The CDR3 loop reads CASTSTGYTGELFF. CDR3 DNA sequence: TGTGCCAGCACCTCAACAGGCTATACCGGGGAGCTGTTTTTT.

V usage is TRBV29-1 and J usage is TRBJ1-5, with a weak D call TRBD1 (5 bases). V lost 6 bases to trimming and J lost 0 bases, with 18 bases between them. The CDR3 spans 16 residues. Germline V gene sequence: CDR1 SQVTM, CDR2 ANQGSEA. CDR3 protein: CSVCSGGMYSNQPQHF. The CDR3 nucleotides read TGCAGCGTCTGCTCGGGGGGAATGTATAGCAATCAGCCCCAGCATTTT.

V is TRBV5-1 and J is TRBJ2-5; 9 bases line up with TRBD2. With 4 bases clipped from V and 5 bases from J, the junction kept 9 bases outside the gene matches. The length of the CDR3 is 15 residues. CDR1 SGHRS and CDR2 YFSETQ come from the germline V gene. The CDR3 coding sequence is TGCGCCAGCAGCGTTTCCGGGACTAGCTTGGAGACCCAGTACTTC. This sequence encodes CASSVSGTSLETQYF.

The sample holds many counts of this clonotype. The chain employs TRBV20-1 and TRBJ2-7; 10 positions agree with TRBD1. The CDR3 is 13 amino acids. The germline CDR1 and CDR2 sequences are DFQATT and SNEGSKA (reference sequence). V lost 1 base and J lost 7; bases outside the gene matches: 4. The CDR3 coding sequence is TGCAGTGCTAGAGGACAGGGGGCGAGAGAGCAGTACTTC. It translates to CSARGQGAREQYF.

The CDR3 is CASSEVANTGELFF. CDR3 in DNA: TGTGCCAGCAGTGAAGTGGCGAACACCGGGGAGCTGTTTTTT. V usage is TRBV25-1 and J usage is TRBJ2-2; unclear D gene. Looked up from germline, CDR1 is MGHDK and CDR2 is SYGVNS. This CDR3 is 14 amino acids long. Trimming pared 2 bases from V and 0 bases from J, leaving 4 bases between.

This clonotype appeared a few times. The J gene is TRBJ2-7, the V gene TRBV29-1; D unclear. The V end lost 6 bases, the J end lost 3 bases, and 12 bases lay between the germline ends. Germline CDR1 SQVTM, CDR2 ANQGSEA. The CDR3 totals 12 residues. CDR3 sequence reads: CSVAPSFYEQYF. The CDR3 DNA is TGCAGCGTCGCCCCCAGTTTCTACGAGCAGTACTTC.

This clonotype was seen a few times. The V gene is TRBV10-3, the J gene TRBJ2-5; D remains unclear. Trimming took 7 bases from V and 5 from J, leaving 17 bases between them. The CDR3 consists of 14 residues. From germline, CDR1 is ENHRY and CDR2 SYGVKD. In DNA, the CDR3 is TGTGCCATCATGGGTACCGGGTCTGGGGAGACCCAGTACTTC. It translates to CAIMGTGSGETQYF.